This TCR beta chain was observed in a study of PD-L1 blockade in urothelial cancer. As for the study in general: From 0 to 3 prior chemotherapy regimens had been given to the patients.

As for time point: pretreatment peripheral blood. The sample holds one count of this clone. Its antigen is unidentified. The junction had 8 bases not matched to a gene; V was cut back by 5 bases and J by 10 bases. Germline V CDR1 and CDR2: LGHNA, YSLEER. The CDR3 consists of 13 residues. Some clones are missing from TCRdb's copy, which holds only in-frame ones; the method was immunoSEQ multiplex PCR. Among 35,000 to 45,000 clones, roughly nine tenths were seen once, and the ten largest hold around 10%. Overall study findings and caveats: Durable benefit accompanied greater 3-week expansion of tumor-associated blood clones.

V and J are TRBV4-3 and TRBJ2-1; 7 nucleotides line up with TRBD2. The material sequenced was PBMCs, taken around atezolizumab (anti-PD-L1) treatment. The clonotype originates from an older woman with urothelial cancer. CDR3 residues: CASSKRERSEQFF. The CDR3 nucleotides read TGCGCCAGCAGCAAGCGGGAAAGATCCGAGCAGTTCTTC.